The 27 T cell receptor beta chains given below trace back to one sample, sequenced in a study of control samples from healthy donors and cancer patients. Repertoires were generated with immunoSEQ multiplex PCR, while TCRdb's copy carries only in-frame clones and drops some. The sample carries about 120,000 clones, around 90% recorded once. Source material: blood. The origin of the receptors is a man aged 40-55 years in good health.

This clone was picked up one time. This chain joins TRBV29-1 and TRBJ2-6; 7 nucleotides align to TRBD1. This CDR3 is built from 14 residues. Germline V gene lookup returns CDR1 SQVTM and CDR2 ANQGSEA. V trimming: 6 bases; J trimming: 0 bases; junction bases outside the gene matches: 2. The CDR3 DNA sequence: TGCAGCGTAGGACAGGTCTCTGGGGCCAACGTCCTGACTTTC. Translated: CSVGQVSGANVLTF.

CDR3 sequence (DNA): TGTGCCACCAGCAGAGACCCAGTGGGTGTACGCAACAGGGCAGGGGGCTACACCTTC. It codes for CATSRDPVGVRNRAGGYTF. The V gene is TRBV15, the J gene TRBJ1-2; maybe TRBD1 (6 bases). This CDR3 region has 19 residues. CDR1 and CDR2 from the germline V gene are LNHNV and YYDKDF (reference sequence). V was pared by 0 bases and J by 8 bases, with 28 bases between.

The V and J genes are TRBV7-3 and TRBJ2-3; 7 bases line up with TRBD1. The CDR3 runs 20 residues. V trimming: 0 bases; J trimming: 4 bases; junction bases outside the gene matches: 19. The germline CDR1 and CDR2 sequences are SGHTA and FQGTGA. CDR3 sequence: CASSLTQLGHRGRGPDTQYF. In DNA form, the CDR3 reads TGTGCCAGCAGCTTAACCCAACTCGGCCATCGAGGAAGGGGGCCAGATACGCAGTATTTT.

The chain carries TRBV29-1 and TRBJ2-5; TRBD1 might be the D (5 bases). Trimming stripped 4 bases from V and 3 bases from J, with 9 bases between. This CDR3 has 12 residues. Germline V gene data show CDR1 as SQVTM and CDR2 as ANQGSEA. The CDR3 sequence is CSVARAEETQYF. The CDR3 region has the DNA TGCAGCGTTGCCAGGGCAGAAGAGACCCAGTACTTC.

This clone was seen a single time. The rearrangement joins TRBV29-1 to TRBJ2-2; D is possibly TRBD1 or TRBD2 (7 bases each). This CDR3 is 15 amino acids long. Trimming cost V 7 bases and J 5 bases, with 20 bases left between them. CDR1 is SQVTM and CDR2 is ANQGSEA in the germline V gene. The CDR3 bases are TGCAGCGCTGCCCCAGGGGGGGCGCGGACCGGGGAGCTGTTTTTT. Translated, it gives CSAAPGGARTGELFF.

This rearrangement joins TRBV12-3 or TRBV12-4 to TRBJ2-2; D call uncertain. With 2 bases removed from V and 9 bases from J, the gap between germline ends came to 4 bases. This CDR3 spans 11 amino acids. CDR3 coding DNA: TGTGCCAGCAGTTTACAGCGGGAGCTGTTTTTT. Translated: CASSLQRELFF.

The count of this clone is one. The chain joins TRBV2 to TRBJ2-2, with TRBD2 identical over 11 bases. The CDR3 length is 17 residues. In germline, CDR1 is SNHLY, CDR2 FYNNEI. V gave up 3 bases and J gave up 5 bases; unmatched junction bases: 8. The CDR3 DNA follows: TGTGCCAGCAGTGATGCTAGCGGGGGGCTAGGGACCGGGGAGCTGTTTTTT. Translation: CASSDASGGLGTGELFF.

This chain links TRBV6-5 with TRBJ2-2, with D perhaps given as TRBD1 or TRBD2 (5 bases each). Trimming removed 6 bases from V and 7 bases from J, with 15 bases in between. Germline V gives CDR1 MNHEY, CDR2 SVGAGI. The CDR3 length is 14 residues. The CDR3 sequence is CASSFTWGFGELFF. The CDR3 DNA reads TGTGCCAGCAGCTTTACATGGGGGTTCGGGGAGCTGTTTTTT.

This clone was recorded only once. V usage is TRBV2 and J usage is TRBJ2-7; D gene unclear. CDR3 length: 10 amino acids. V was shortened by 3 bases and J by 3 bases, with 0 bases between the two germline ends. Germline V gives CDR1 SNHLY, CDR2 FYNNEI. The CDR3 nucleotides read TGTGCCAGCAGTGACTACGAGCAGTACTTC. As protein: CASSDYEQYF.

The rearrangement uses TRBV3-1 (or the pseudogene TRBV3-2) and TRBJ1-2; D is unresolved. Germline values: CDR1 LGHDT, CDR2 YNNKEL (reference sequence). This CDR3 contains 16 residues. V lost 0 bases and J 2 bases, leaving 13 bases between the germline ends. The CDR3 is CASSQDASPLNYGYTF. CDR3 coding DNA: TGTGCCAGCAGCCAAGATGCTTCCCCGTTAAACTATGGCTACACCTTC.

CDR3 nucleotide sequence: TGTGCCAGCAGCTTCCGGCAGATCTCTGGAAACACCATATATTTT. Translated: CASSFRQISGNTIYF. V is TRBV13 and J is TRBJ1-3; D gene ambiguous. The CDR3 is 15 residues long. V was pared by 3 bases and J by 0 bases, with 9 bases between. The germline V gene has CDR1 PRHDT and CDR2 FYEKMQ (reference sequence).

V gene TRBV3-1 (or the pseudogene TRBV3-2) combines with J gene TRBJ2-5, with D possibly matching TRBD2 (7 bases). Trimming stripped 0 bases from V and 7 bases from J, with 21 bases between. CDR3 size: 17 residues. Germline CDR1 LGHDT, CDR2 YNNKEL (reference sequence). CDR3 protein: CASSQDLGGGSSGTQYF. In DNA form, the CDR3 reads TGTGCCAGCAGCCAAGATTTAGGCGGGGGCTCATCGGGGACCCAGTACTTC.

J is TRBJ2-2 and V is TRBV3-1 (or the pseudogene TRBV3-2); 11 nucleotides agree with TRBD2. J was trimmed by 4 bases and V by 1 base; bases with no gene match: 5. The CDR3 spans 17 residues. Per germline, CDR1 LGHDT and CDR2 YNNKEL (reference sequence). The CDR3 nucleotides read TGTGCCAGCAGCCAAGGTCGGCTAGCGGGGGGCACCGGGGAGCTGTTTTTT. Translated, it gives CASSQGRLAGGTGELFF.

The chain employs TRBV4-1 and TRBJ2-1, with 12 bases matching TRBD2. V trimming: 4 bases; J trimming: 3 bases; junction bases outside the gene matches: 7. This CDR3 is 17 amino acids long. Germline CDR1 and CDR2: MGHRA and YSYEKL. The CDR3 DNA follows: TGCGCCAGCAGCCTACCGCTAGCGGGGGGGTTCTACAATGAGCAGTTCTTC. Translation: CASSLPLAGGFYNEQFF.

This sequence joins TRBV6-6 and TRBJ2-1; TRBD2 matches at 13 bases. V was pared by 5 bases and J by 5 bases, with 12 bases of the junction left unmatched. The CDR3 runs to 18 residues. Germline CDR1 is MNHNY and CDR2 is SVGAGI (reference sequence). In DNA form, the CDR3 reads TGTGCCAGCAGTCCCAACCGACTAGCGGGGGGCCCTAACAATGAGCAGTTCTTC. It specifies CASSPNRLAGGPNNEQFF.

The chain uses TRBV19 and TRBJ1-5, with D possibly TRBD1 on 5 matching bases. The germline gives CDR1 LNHDA, CDR2 SQIVND (reference sequence). The CDR3 runs to 14 residues. Trimming pared 4 bases from V and 7 bases from J, leaving 14 bases between. CDR3 in DNA: TGTGCCAGTAGTAAATCGGGGGGTGGGCAGCCCCAGCATTTT. Protein sequence: CASSKSGGGQPQHF.

The rearrangement joins TRBV5-5 to TRBJ2-7, with a weak D call TRBD1 (5 bases). The CDR3 has 14 residues. Germline V lookup: CDR1 SGHKS, CDR2 YYEKEE (reference sequence). The V end was cut by 0 bases, the J end by 0 bases, with 7 bases between. The CDR3 here is CASSLGGSSYEQYF. The CDR3 nucleotides are TGTGCCAGCAGCTTGGGGGGCAGCTCCTACGAGCAGTACTTC.

CDR3 sequence reads: CASSVATSGAQGEQFF. The CDR3 nucleotides are TGTGCCAGCAGCGTAGCGACTAGCGGGGCCCAAGGCGAGCAGTTCTTC. The J gene is TRBJ2-1, the V gene TRBV9; 11 nucleotides agree with TRBD2. Germline V gene data show CDR1 as SGDLS and CDR2 as YYNGEE. The CDR3 runs 16 residues. The junction had 9 bases not matched to a gene; V was cut back by 0 bases and J by 10 bases.

The chain combines TRBV18 with TRBJ1-5; D possibly corresponds to TRBD1 (5 bases). Germline CDR1 is KGHSH and CDR2 is LQKENI. There are 14 residues in the CDR3. Between the trimmed V and J ends, which lost 2 bases and 5 bases, there was a span of 10 bases. The CDR3 coding sequence is TGTGCCAGCTCACCAACGGGGGACGATCAGCCCCAGCATTTT. Amino acid sequence: CASSPTGDDQPQHF.

The rearrangement links TRBV20-1 to TRBJ2-5; D gene uncertain. Trimming left V 3 bases short and J 5 bases short, with 4 bases between. Germline V lookup: CDR1 DFQATT, CDR2 SNEGSKA (reference sequence). The CDR3 contains 10 residues. The CDR3 loop is CSASGETQYF. In DNA, the CDR3 is TGCAGTGCTAGTGGGGAGACCCAGTACTTC.

The chain uses TRBV5-6 and TRBJ1-1; the D is unclear. Trimming removed 3 bases at V and 10 bases at J, with 16 bases between. This CDR3 has 13 amino acids. Per germline, CDR1 SGHDT and CDR2 YYEEEE. CDR3 in amino acids: CASSSGQDWPAFF. Here the CDR3 DNA reads TGTGCCAGCAGCTCGGGTCAGGACTGGCCAGCTTTCTTT.

The V gene is TRBV5-6, the J gene TRBJ1-1; 7 positions match TRBD1. Germline trimming cut 3 bases from V and 4 bases from J; bases unmatched to any gene: 12. The CDR3 is 16 amino acids. Per the germline V gene, CDR1 is SGHDT and CDR2 is YYEEEE. The CDR3 nucleotides are TGTGCCAGCAGCTCCATCCGGGACAGCCCGATCACTGAAGCTTTCTTT. Protein product: CASSSIRDSPITEAFF.

This clone is a singleton in its sample. The chain has TRBV27 and TRBJ2-7; D is perhaps TRBD2 (6 bases). CDR1 is MNHEY, CDR2 SMNVEV, per germline (reference sequence). Trimming cost V 2 bases and J 4 bases, with 12 bases left between them. The CDR3 has 14 residues. The DNA of the CDR3 is TGTGCCAGCAGTTTAGGGGGGAGCGGATACGAGCAGTACTTC. Its protein product is CASSLGGSGYEQYF.

The chain carries TRBV6-2 or TRBV6-3 and TRBJ2-3; 9 nucleotides align to TRBD2. Looked up from germline, CDR1 is MNHEY and CDR2 is SVGEGT. The length of the CDR3 is 16 residues. The V segment lost 2 bases and the J segment 7 bases; nucleotides outside the gene matches: 10. Written as DNA, the CDR3 is TGTGCCAGCAGTTACCCCTCTAGCGGGGACGTCCATACGCAGTATTTT. Its protein product is CASSYPSSGDVHTQYF.

This sequence joins TRBV11-3 and TRBJ2-1, with 7 bases identical to TRBD1. The CDR3 has 16 amino acids. The V and J ends lost 5 bases and 10 bases, in that order; junction bases with no gene match: 17. Looked up from germline, CDR1 is SGHNT and CDR2 is YENEEA. The CDR3 spells CASSPLTGQGSGEQFF. The DNA of the CDR3 is TGTGCCAGCAGCCCCCTGACAGGGCAAGGGTCTGGGGAGCAGTTCTTC.

V usage is TRBV9 and J usage is TRBJ2-7, with D tentatively TRBD2 (6 bases). Germline V lookup: CDR1 SGDLS, CDR2 YYNGEE. Trimming removed 4 bases at V and 5 bases at J, with 19 bases between. The CDR3 is 15 residues long. The CDR3 region is CASSPTGRGGHEQYF. The CDR3 nucleotides read TGTGCCAGCAGCCCGACCGGCCGGGGAGGCCACGAGCAGTACTTC.

The CDR3 protein is CASSTVGLGDAYEQYF. For the CDR3, the DNA is TGTGCCAGCTCGACCGTCGGGCTAGGTGACGCCTACGAGCAGTACTTC. The V call is TRBV18, the J call TRBJ2-7; no clear D gene. V lost 6 bases to trimming and J lost 2 bases, with 20 bases between them. The CDR3 sequence is 16 residues long. The germline CDR1 and CDR2 sequences are KGHSH and LQKENI.